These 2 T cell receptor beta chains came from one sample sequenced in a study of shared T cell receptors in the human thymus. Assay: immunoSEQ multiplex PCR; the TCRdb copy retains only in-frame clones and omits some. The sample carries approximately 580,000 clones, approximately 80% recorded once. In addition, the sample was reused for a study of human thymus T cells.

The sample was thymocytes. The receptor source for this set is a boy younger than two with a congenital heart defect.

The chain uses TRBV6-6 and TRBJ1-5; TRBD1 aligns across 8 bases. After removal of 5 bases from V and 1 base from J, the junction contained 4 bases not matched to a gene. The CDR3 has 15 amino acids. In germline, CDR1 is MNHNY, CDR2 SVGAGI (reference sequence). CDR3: CASSHRDRSNQPQHF. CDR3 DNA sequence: TGTGCCAGCAGTCACCGGGACAGGAGCAATCAGCCCCAGCATTTT.

Here the CDR3 DNA reads TGTGCCAGCAGCTCCCGAGGTCTAGCGAACTACAATGAGCAGTTCTTC. As protein: CASSSRGLANYNEQFF. The chain has TRBV11-3 and TRBJ2-1; a weak D match, TRBD2 (6 bases). Germline V lookup: CDR1 SGHNT, CDR2 YENEEA. This CDR3 spans 16 amino acids. The V gene lost 4 bases and the J gene lost 3 bases, with 16 bases spanning the gap.